This T cell receptor beta chain was sequenced for a study of blood T cell repertoires in COVID-19. Profiled with immunoSEQ multiplex PCR; TCRdb holds only in-frame clones, not every one. Among around 150,000 clones listed, around 79% were seen once. The CDR3 loop spans 15 amino acids. Trimming took 0 bases from V and 7 from J, leaving 13 bases between them. The germline V gene has CDR1 MNHEY and CDR2 SVGAGI. The sequenced sample consisted of PBMCs or T cells enriched from blood (not recorded which). The chain carries TRBV6-5 and TRBJ1-5; possible D gene TRBD1, 5 bases. The sequence derives from a woman between 50 and 59 years old who had recovered from COVID-19. The CDR3 DNA sequence: TGTGCCAGCAGTTACTCGCTTGGCTCAGGGCAGCCCCAGCATTTT. Its protein is CASSYSLGSGQPQHF.